The sample holds a few counts of the clone carrying this TCR beta chain. Its specificity is unknown. The data were obtained in a study of T cell repertoires in cytomegalovirus infection. Background on the study: Selected CMV epitopes included recently identified HLA-C-restricted ones as well as well-studied HLA-B-restricted ones.

V lost 5 bases, J lost 5 bases, and 11 bases stayed unmatched. Germline values: CDR1 SGHVS, CDR2 FNYEAQ. The CDR3 runs to 16 residues. TCRdb re-analysed the reads in MiXCR, keeping a single row per CDR3 protein. The data contain approximately 76,000 distinct CDR3 sequences, roughly 39% of them singletons. Regarding the study as a whole: CMV-specific TCR beta clonotypes restricted by HLA-C dominated the ex vivo response.

This TCR derives from a human donor in good health (CMV status not recorded). Some clones in this sample may be carry-over from other donors' samples. The rearrangement joins TRBV7-6 to TRBJ2-2; 7 bases match TRBD1. This specimen consisted of CD8+ T cells from cultured PBMCs, obtained from culture after CMV antigen stimulation. The DNA of the CDR3 is TGTGCCAGCAGCCCCAGACAGGGCGTGGAGACCGGGGAGCTGTTTTTT. This translates into CASSPRQGVETGELFF.